Reported below is one TCR beta chain. The sample is drawn from a study of blood T cell repertoires in COVID-19. V shed 3 bases, J shed 4 bases, and the junction held 5 bases outside the gene matches. The CDR3 consists of 15 residues. CDR1 LNHDA and CDR2 SQIVND come from the germline V gene (reference sequence). Produced via immunoSEQ multiplex PCR; TCRdb's table is partial and in-frame only. The repertoire consists of over 250,000 clones, with 83% occurring once and the leading ten covering more than 8%. The V call is TRBV19, the J call TRBJ1-4; 7 bases fit TRBD1. This clonotype originated in a woman aged 50 to 60 who had recovered from COVID-19. The sequenced material came from peripheral blood. This CDR3 is CASSIGDRLNEKLFF. CDR3 DNA: TGTGCCAGTAGTATCGGGGACAGACTTAATGAAAAACTGTTTTTT.